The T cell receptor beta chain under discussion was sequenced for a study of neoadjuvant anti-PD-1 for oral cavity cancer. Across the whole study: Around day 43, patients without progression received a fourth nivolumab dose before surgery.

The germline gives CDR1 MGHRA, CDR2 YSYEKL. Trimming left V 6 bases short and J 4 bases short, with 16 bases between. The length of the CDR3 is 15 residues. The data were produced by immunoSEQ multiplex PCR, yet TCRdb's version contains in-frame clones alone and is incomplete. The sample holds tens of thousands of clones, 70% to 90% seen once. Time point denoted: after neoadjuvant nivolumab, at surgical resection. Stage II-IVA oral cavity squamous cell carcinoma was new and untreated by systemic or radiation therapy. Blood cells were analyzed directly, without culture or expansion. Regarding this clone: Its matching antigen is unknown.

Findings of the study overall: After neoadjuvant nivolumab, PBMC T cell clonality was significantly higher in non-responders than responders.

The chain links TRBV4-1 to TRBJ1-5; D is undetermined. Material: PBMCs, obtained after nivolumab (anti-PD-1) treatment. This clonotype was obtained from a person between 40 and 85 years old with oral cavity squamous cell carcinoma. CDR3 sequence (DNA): TGCGCCAGCAGGCTAACCGAGTTGGGGAATCAGCCCCAGCATTTT. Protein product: CASRLTELGNQPQHF.